This is a list of T cell receptor beta chains from one sample in a study of control samples from healthy donors and cancer patients. Sequencing was performed with immunoSEQ multiplex PCR; in TCRdb, only in-frame clones are kept and a portion is missing. The sample carries some 100,000 clones, roughly 86% recorded once. Material for sequencing was blood. The receptors come from a woman aged 45-65 years in good health. Both conserved end residues are part of each CDR3. Rows give clone size only sometimes, using once, few, many, or a class for an expanded clone.

cdr3_aa | j_call | cdr3_length | clone_size | v_call
CASRDRGVWLDEQFF | TRBJ2-1 | 15 | NA | TRBV19
CASSPIVGGSPYYEQYF | TRBJ2-7 | 17 | NA | TRBV27
CASSSLSSNEQFF | TRBJ2-1 | 13 | NA | TRBV19
CASSLARERNTQYF | TRBJ2-3 | 14 | NA | TRBV7-8
CASSLGGRSAKGKLFF | TRBJ1-4 | 16 | once | TRBV5-6
CAISGQDLYGYTF | TRBJ1-2 | 13 | NA | TRBV10-3
CASSHSFNEKLFF | TRBJ1-4 | 13 | NA | TRBV18
CASSVVGDYYNEQFF | TRBJ2-1 | 15 | NA | TRBV9
CASSHLGGNTGELFF | TRBJ2-2 | 15 | NA | TRBV11-2
CASSTGRRTEAFF | TRBJ1-1 | 13 | NA | TRBV7-8
CASSLEGRNTGELFF | TRBJ2-2 | 15 | NA | TRBV7-3
CASSLVTSGIFEQFF | TRBJ2-1 | 15 | NA | TRBV28
CASSPRQGGQPQHF | TRBJ1-5 | 14 | once | TRBV3-1/TRBV3-2
CASSFEAGAAFF | TRBJ1-1 | 12 | few | TRBV11-2
CASSYGVWKGNTGELFF | TRBJ2-2 | 17 | NA | TRBV6-2/TRBV6-3
CATSPQLNEKLFF | TRBJ1-4 | 13 | NA | TRBV6-5
CATSDAGRTNEQFF | TRBJ2-1 | 14 | NA | TRBV24-1
CASSYPGLGDIQYF | TRBJ2-4 | 14 | NA | TRBV7-2
CSAREREGQYF | TRBJ2-7 | 11 | NA | TRBV20-1
CASSLKQPNTEAFF | TRBJ1-1 | 14 | NA | TRBV7-9
CASSWTGLETQYF | TRBJ2-5 | 13 | NA | TRBV25-1
CASSRGAPANTIYF | TRBJ1-3 | 14 | NA | TRBV6-5
CASSERMETQYF | TRBJ2-5 | 12 | NA | TRBV6-1
CASSRYSGRSSYEQYF | TRBJ2-7 | 16 | NA | TRBV28
CASSSSPSSGNTIYF | TRBJ1-3 | 15 | NA | TRBV7-9
CASSYSTGGWQPQHF | TRBJ1-5 | 15 | NA | TRBV6-2/TRBV6-3
CASSPLGQGEKLFF | TRBJ1-4 | 14 | NA | TRBV18
CASSGTGTGNQPQHF | TRBJ1-5 | 15 | NA | TRBV28
CASSRFRDSYTQYF | TRBJ2-3 | 14 | once | TRBV11-3
CASSYRIRGRGSDNEQFF | TRBJ2-1 | 18 | NA | TRBV6-2/TRBV6-3
CASSIVERGYTF | TRBJ1-2 | 12 | NA | TRBV19
CATSDLPSAGDRQETQYF | TRBJ2-5 | 18 | NA | TRBV24-1
CAGGGQGAHEQYF | TRBJ2-7 | 13 | few | TRBV28
CSVGRKYEQYF | TRBJ2-7 | 11 | NA | TRBV29-1
CSVKPLSSGNTIYF | TRBJ1-3 | 14 | NA | TRBV29-1
CSVPRGHEQYF | TRBJ2-7 | 11 | NA | TRBV29-1
CASSSQPNTEAFF | TRBJ1-1 | 13 | NA | TRBV12-3/TRBV12-4
CASSQGRAGGSYEQYF | TRBJ2-7 | 16 | once | TRBV3-1/TRBV3-2